These 3 T cell receptor beta chains were sequenced from one sample in a study of CD8+CD57+ T cells in acquired aplastic anemia. Previously, flow cytometry had revealed CD8+CD57+ cell expansion in the patients chosen for sequencing. TCR beta VDJ and CDR3 profiling used genomic DNA as template. One entry per CDR3 protein results from TCRdb running MiXCR on the reads. The table lists 150,000 or so distinct CDR3 sequences, roughly 48% of them singletons, with roughly 30% in the top ten. Sequenced material: sorted CD4+, CD8+, or CD8+CD57+ T cells (not recorded which) from PBMCs. The receptors stem from a human donor with aplastic anemia.

The gene calls are TRBV24-1 and TRBJ2-5; no clear D gene. V dropped 3 bases and J dropped 4 bases, with 11 bases sitting between them. The CDR3 is 14 residues long. CDR1 and CDR2 (germline): KGHDR, SFDVKD. The CDR3: CATSDDEAGETQYF. The CDR3 region has the DNA TGTGCCACCAGTGATGACGAGGCAGGAGAGACCCAGTACTTC.

This chain's CDR3 is CASSPGGMDIGEGYTF. In DNA form, the CDR3 reads TGTGCCAGCAGTCCCGGGGGTATGGACATCGGGGAGGGCTACACCTTC. The chain is built from TRBV28 and TRBJ1-2; tentative D call: TRBD1 (5 bases). Germline V CDR1 and CDR2: MDHEN, SYDVKM. This CDR3 is built from 16 residues. Trimming cost V 5 bases and J 8 bases, with 24 bases left between them.

About this clonotype itself: The CDR3 does not end in the conserved phenylalanine or tryptophan, so this is likely a read error. The CDR3 spells CASSFAYYRDGKNIQYL. CDR3 nucleotides: TGTGCCAGCAGTTTCGCGTACTACAGGGATGGCAAAAACATTCAGTACCTC. The chain recombines TRBV12-3 or TRBV12-4 with TRBJ2-4, with D perhaps matching TRBD1 (6 bases). Trimming took 3 bases from V and 3 from J, leaving 18 bases between them. The CDR3 totals 17 residues.